Listed below are T cell receptor beta chains from one sample, sequenced in a study of early T cells in non-severe SARS-CoV-2 infection. TCRdb used MiXCR to reprocess the 5' RACE reads, holding one entry per CDR3 protein. The table includes some 80,000 distinct CDR3 sequences, roughly 15% detected once. Sequencing used whole blood. The source is an adult who was a healthcare worker with PCR-confirmed SARS-CoV-2 infection or an uninfected control (not recorded which). The CDR3 runs from the conserved cysteine through the conserved F or W. The D gene is left open where the match is weak. Clone size, where shown, is once, few, many, or a class for clones that have expanded.

d_gene: TRBD2
v_gene: TRBV11-2
j_gene: TRBJ2-6
abundance: few
CDR3nt: TGTGCCAGCAGCTTATACCCCGCGGGGGAGCCTGGGGCCAACGTCCTGACTTTC
CDR3aa: CASSLYPAGEPGANVLTF

d_gene: -
v_gene: TRBV19
j_gene: TRBJ2-1
abundance: -
CDR3nt: TGTGCCAGTAGGGGCCCGGCCAATGAGCAGTTCTTC
CDR3aa: CASRGPANEQFF

d_gene: TRBD1
v_gene: TRBV2
j_gene: TRBJ1-1
abundance: few
CDR3nt: TGTGCCAGCAGATGGGACAGCCGAACACTGCCCCTCTTT
CDR3aa: CASRWDSRTLPLF

d_gene: -
v_gene: TRBV6-2/TRBV6-3
j_gene: TRBJ1-5
abundance: many
CDR3nt: TGTGCCAGTCGGAGACTCAACGAGTGGCAGCCCCAGCATTTT
CDR3aa: CASRRLNEWQPQHF

d_gene: -
v_gene: TRBV12-5
j_gene: TRBJ1-1
abundance: few
CDR3nt: TGTGCTAGTGGTTTGATCGGGACACCACTTGAAGCTTTCTTT
CDR3aa: CASGLIGTPLEAFF

d_gene: -
v_gene: TRBV5-1
j_gene: TRBJ2-1
abundance: -
CDR3nt: TGCGCCAGCAGCACCCTTAGCGGTTCCTACAATGAGCAGTTCTTC
CDR3aa: CASSTLSGSYNEQFF

d_gene: -
v_gene: TRBV6-6
j_gene: TRBJ1-2
abundance: many
CDR3nt: TGTGCCAGCAGTTACAAGAGCGAAGTATATGGCTACACCTTC
CDR3aa: CASSYKSEVYGYTF

d_gene: TRBD1
v_gene: TRBV5-1
j_gene: TRBJ1-4
abundance: -
CDR3nt: TGCGCCAGCAGCTTGGGACAGGGAGGAGGCGAAAAACTGTTTTTT
CDR3aa: CASSLGQGGGEKLFF

d_gene: -
v_gene: TRBV20-1
j_gene: TRBJ2-7
abundance: -
CDR3nt: TGCAGTGCTAGGGGGTATCACTCCTACGAGCAGTACTTC
CDR3aa: CSARGYHSYEQYF

d_gene: -
v_gene: TRBV6-2/TRBV6-3
j_gene: TRBJ1-1
abundance: many
CDR3nt: TGTGCCAGCAGTTACCCAATAAACCCGCGCGGCACTGAAGCTTTCTTT
CDR3aa: CASSYPINPRGTEAFF

d_gene: -
v_gene: TRBV7-2
j_gene: TRBJ2-1
abundance: few
CDR3nt: TGTGCCAGCAGCTTAGGGGGGAATCCCTACAATGAGCAGTTCTTC
CDR3aa: CASSLGGNPYNEQFF

d_gene: TRBD2
v_gene: TRBV9
j_gene: TRBJ2-3
abundance: -
CDR3nt: TGTGCCAGCAGCGGGACTAGCGGGGGGACCTCCATCGGCACAGATACGCAGTATTTT
CDR3aa: CASSGTSGGTSIGTDTQYF

d_gene: TRBD2
v_gene: TRBV7-9
j_gene: TRBJ2-5
abundance: -
CDR3nt: TGTGCCAGCACCCTGCGGGGGGCCGAGACCCAGTACTTC
CDR3aa: CASTLRGAETQYF

d_gene: TRBD1
v_gene: TRBV12-3/TRBV12-4
j_gene: TRBJ1-5
abundance: many
CDR3nt: TGTGCCAGCAGTTGGACAGGGTCTAATCAGCCCCAGCATTTT
CDR3aa: CASSWTGSNQPQHF

d_gene: TRBD1
v_gene: TRBV12-3/TRBV12-4
j_gene: TRBJ2-5
abundance: many
CDR3nt: TGTGCCAGCAGCCCAGGAGACAGGGGCCAAGAGACCCAGTACTTC
CDR3aa: CASSPGDRGQETQYF

d_gene: -
v_gene: TRBV10-3
j_gene: TRBJ1-3
abundance: -
CDR3nt: TGTGCCACCATGGACAACTCTGGAAACACCATATATTTT
CDR3aa: CATMDNSGNTIYF

d_gene: -
v_gene: TRBV12-3/TRBV12-4
j_gene: TRBJ2-1
abundance: many
CDR3nt: TGTGCCAGCAGTTTCGACACCTACAATGAGCAGTTCTTC
CDR3aa: CASSFDTYNEQFF

d_gene: -
v_gene: TRBV30
j_gene: TRBJ1-4
abundance: -
CDR3nt: TGTGCCTGGAGGGACCCCAGGGCGGCGGTTGAAAAACTGTTTTTT
CDR3aa: CAWRDPRAAVEKLFF

d_gene: -
v_gene: TRBV5-6
j_gene: TRBJ2-1
abundance: many
CDR3nt: TGTGCCAGCAGCTTGACAACCGTTGAGCAGTTCTTC
CDR3aa: CASSLTTVEQFF

d_gene: -
v_gene: TRBV7-2
j_gene: TRBJ1-1
abundance: -
CDR3nt: TGTGCCAGCAGCTTAGAATCAGGGAAGGCTTTCTTT
CDR3aa: CASSLESGKAFF

d_gene: -
v_gene: TRBV6-1
j_gene: TRBJ2-5
abundance: many
CDR3nt: TGTGCCAGCAGTGAATTCGGAAGAGAAGAGACCCAGTACTTC
CDR3aa: CASSEFGREETQYF

d_gene: -
v_gene: TRBV12-3/TRBV12-4
j_gene: TRBJ2-3
abundance: -
CDR3nt: TGTGCCAGCATTGGGTCCACAGATACGCAGTATTTT
CDR3aa: CASIGSTDTQYF

d_gene: -
v_gene: TRBV21-1
j_gene: TRBJ1-1
abundance: once
CDR3nt: TGTGCCAGCAGCAGAAAACGGATGAACACTGAAGCTTTCTTT
CDR3aa: CASSRKRMNTEAFF

d_gene: -
v_gene: TRBV18
j_gene: TRBJ2-1
abundance: many
CDR3nt: TGTGCCAGCTCACCACTCGGGGGTTTTTCCAGCTCCTACAATGAGCAGTTCTTC
CDR3aa: CASSPLGGFSSSYNEQFF

d_gene: -
v_gene: TRBV12-5
j_gene: TRBJ2-1
abundance: few
CDR3nt: TGTGCTAGTGGTTTGCACAATGAGCAGTTCTTC
CDR3aa: CASGLHNEQFF

d_gene: -
v_gene: TRBV7-3
j_gene: TRBJ2-7
abundance: few
CDR3nt: TGTGCCAGCAGCTCGGGGTCCCACGGAGGGGAGCAGTACTTC
CDR3aa: CASSSGSHGGEQYF

d_gene: -
v_gene: TRBV6-6
j_gene: TRBJ2-1
abundance: few
CDR3nt: TGTGCCACCAGAGGGGTCAACAATGAGCAGTTCTTC
CDR3aa: CATRGVNNEQFF

d_gene: TRBD2
v_gene: TRBV12-3/TRBV12-4
j_gene: TRBJ2-1
abundance: -
CDR3nt: TGTGCCAGCAGTTCCCGGGGGGGCCAAGACAATGAGCAGTTCTTC
CDR3aa: CASSSRGGQDNEQFF

d_gene: TRBD2
v_gene: TRBV20-1
j_gene: TRBJ2-1
abundance: -
CDR3nt: TGCAGTGCTAGACCCCCTAGCGGGGGCCCGAATGAGCAGTTCTTC
CDR3aa: CSARPPSGGPNEQFF

d_gene: -
v_gene: TRBV11-1
j_gene: TRBJ2-7
abundance: few
CDR3nt: TGTGCCAGCAGCGTCGACAGAACCTACGAGCAGTACTTC
CDR3aa: CASSVDRTYEQYF

d_gene: -
v_gene: TRBV5-1
j_gene: TRBJ1-6
abundance: once
CDR3nt: TGCGCCAGCAGCCAAGGGGAACGATCACCCCTCCACTTT
CDR3aa: CASSQGERSPLHF

d_gene: TRBD1
v_gene: TRBV29-1
j_gene: TRBJ1-5
abundance: -
CDR3nt: TGCAGCGTCCGGGACAGAAATCAGCCCCAGCATTTT
CDR3aa: CSVRDRNQPQHF

d_gene: -
v_gene: TRBV14
j_gene: TRBJ1-2
abundance: few
CDR3nt: TGTGCCAGCAGCCAGGGCAGGGTTTCCTATGGCTACACCTTC
CDR3aa: CASSQGRVSYGYTF

d_gene: -
v_gene: TRBV10-2
j_gene: TRBJ1-2
abundance: many
CDR3nt: TGCGCCAGCAGTCCTATCCGGGACGGAGAGGGGGGCTACACCTTC
CDR3aa: CASSPIRDGEGGYTF

d_gene: -
v_gene: TRBV6-2/TRBV6-3
j_gene: TRBJ2-3
abundance: -
CDR3nt: TGTGCCAGCAGTTACTCGATCACCGGGTCAGATACGCAGTATTTT
CDR3aa: CASSYSITGSDTQYF

d_gene: TRBD2
v_gene: TRBV24-1
j_gene: TRBJ2-3
abundance: few
CDR3nt: TGTGCCACCAGTGACCCGCGGGGGGGCGGCACAGATACGCAGTATTTT
CDR3aa: CATSDPRGGGTDTQYF

d_gene: TRBD1
v_gene: TRBV29-1
j_gene: TRBJ1-1
abundance: many
CDR3nt: TGCAGCGCTGACAGGGGGCAAAGTTCCGGAGCTTTCTTT
CDR3aa: CSADRGQSSGAFF

d_gene: -
v_gene: TRBV6-1
j_gene: TRBJ2-2
abundance: many
CDR3nt: TGTGCCAGCAGTGCCGTGGGGAACACCGGGGAGCTGTTTTTT
CDR3aa: CASSAVGNTGELFF

d_gene: TRBD1
v_gene: TRBV11-3
j_gene: TRBJ1-1
abundance: many
CDR3nt: TGTGCCAGCAGCACCCGCAGGGGGACTGAAGCTTTCTTT
CDR3aa: CASSTRRGTEAFF

d_gene: -
v_gene: TRBV7-9
j_gene: TRBJ2-6
abundance: many
CDR3nt: TGTGCCAGCAGCTTAGTGGTAGGGGGACCCGGGGCCAACGTCCTGACTTTC
CDR3aa: CASSLVVGGPGANVLTF

d_gene: TRBD1
v_gene: TRBV19
j_gene: TRBJ2-5
abundance: many
CDR3nt: TGTGCCAGTAGGAGGACAGGGGTAGAGACCCAGTACTTC
CDR3aa: CASRRTGVETQYF

d_gene: -
v_gene: TRBV5-4
j_gene: TRBJ2-7
abundance: -
CDR3nt: TGTGCCAGCAGCCCGACATTGGGCAGCTCCTACGAGCAGTACTTC
CDR3aa: CASSPTLGSSYEQYF

d_gene: -
v_gene: TRBV12-3/TRBV12-4
j_gene: TRBJ2-5
abundance: -
CDR3nt: TGTGCCAGCAGCCTCGAGGGACAACTACTCCAAGAGACCCAGTACTTC
CDR3aa: CASSLEGQLLQETQYF

d_gene: -
v_gene: TRBV27
j_gene: TRBJ1-4
abundance: few
CDR3nt: TGTGCCAGCAGTTTTGTGGCACAGCGAAATAGAGACAGTGAAAAACTGTTTTTT
CDR3aa: CASSFVAQRNRDSEKLFF

d_gene: -
v_gene: TRBV20-1
j_gene: TRBJ1-2
abundance: many
CDR3nt: TGCAGTGCTAGTCTCGGGTCAGGGAACGGCTATGGCTACACCTTC
CDR3aa: CSASLGSGNGYGYTF